This is a list of T cell receptor beta chains from one sample in a study of cytomegalovirus exposure and HLA in healthy donors. Profiling relied on immunoSEQ multiplex PCR, and the TCRdb table lists in-frame clones only, not all of them. The profile covers 150,000 to 200,000 clones, with about three quarters appearing a single time and over 12% taken by the ten largest. The sequencing input was PBMCs. The receptors originated from a man aged 50 to 59 in good health and CMV-seropositive. Both conserved end residues are part of each CDR3. A D gene is named only where the DNA matches it firmly. Size values are once, few and many counts, or a class for expanded clones, and some rows have none.

J gene | V gene | D gene | clone size | CDR3 DNA | CDR3 protein
TRBJ1-6 | TRBV11-2 | TRBD1 | once | TGTGCCAGCAGCTTGGCTGACAGGGGGCCCCCTGATCCCCTCCACTTT | CASSLADRGPPDPLHF
TRBJ2-1 | TRBV5-1 | TRBD2 | - | TGCGCCAGCAGCTTTTCGACTAGCGGGGTAGAAGAGCAGTTCTTC | CASSFSTSGVEEQFF
TRBJ2-7 | TRBV5-6 | TRBD2 | once | TGTGCCAGCAGCCGTAGCGGGGTTAAGAACGAGCAGTACTTC | CASSRSGVKNEQYF
TRBJ2-7 | TRBV7-2 | TRBD2 | - | TGTGCCAGCAGCTCAAAAGGACTAGCGGGGTTCTCTGGCGAGCAGTACTTC | CASSSKGLAGFSGEQYF
TRBJ1-6 | TRBV2 | - | - | TGTGCCAGCAGCCGACTCCAGTCGGATTTTAGTTCCTATAATTCACCCCTCCACTTT | CASSRLQSDFSSYNSPLHF
TRBJ1-6 | TRBV15 | - | - | TGTGCCACCAGCAGAGGAGGCAGGGTAGACTCACCCCTCCACTTT | CATSRGGRVDSPLHF
TRBJ1-6 | TRBV27 | - | - | TGTGCCAGCAGGGCCTCGGGGGTAAATAATTCACCCCTCCACTTT | CASRASGVNNSPLHF
TRBJ2-7 | TRBV6-1 | TRBD1 | - | TGTGCCAGCAGGGACAGGCCGAACTACGAGCAGTACTTC | CASRDRPNYEQYF
TRBJ2-7 | TRBV5-6 | - | - | TGTGCCAGCAGCCCCGGACTGGGCGAGCAGTACTTC | CASSPGLGEQYF
TRBJ1-2 | TRBV6-1 | - | - | TGTGCCAGCACCGCCACAGGACGGTATGGCTACACCTTC | CASTATGRYGYTF
TRBJ2-2 | TRBV30 | TRBD2 | - | TGTGCCTGGACCGGAAGCGGGGGCCGGGAGCTGTTTTTT | CAWTGSGGRELFF
TRBJ2-1 | TRBV9 | TRBD2 | once | TGTGCCAGCAGCGGCCCAGGCGGGGGGGAACCATACAATGAGCAGTTCTTC | CASSGPGGGEPYNEQFF
TRBJ1-5 | TRBV18 | - | - | TGTGCCAGCTCACGGGCGCACAATCAGCCCCAGCATTTT | CASSRAHNQPQHF
TRBJ2-7 | TRBV27 | - | - | TGTGCCAGCAGTTTTGACCGGACTTCCCGCTACGAGCAGTACTTC | CASSFDRTSRYEQYF
TRBJ1-3 | TRBV7-2 | - | - | TGTGCCAGCAGCTTAGCGTATAGGACAGACTCAGGAAACACCATATATTTT | CASSLAYRTDSGNTIYF
TRBJ2-5 | TRBV6-6 | TRBD2 | - | TGTGCCAGCAGTTACACTAGCGGGGGCCCCCTAGAGACCCAGTACTTC | CASSYTSGGPLETQYF
TRBJ2-5 | TRBV30 | TRBD2 | - | TGTGCCTGGATTCGCGGGGGGTTCCAAGAGACCCAGTACTTC | CAWIRGGFQETQYF
TRBJ1-2 | TRBV4-1 | TRBD1 | - | TGCGCCAGCAGCCGGGGGACAGACTCTAACTATGGCTACACCTTC | CASSRGTDSNYGYTF
TRBJ2-7 | TRBV5-4 | TRBD2 | - | TGTGCCAGCAGCTTGTCGGTAGCGGGGGCCGAGCAGTACTTC | CASSLSVAGAEQYF
TRBJ1-1 | TRBV4-1 | - | - | TGCGCCAGCAGCCATGGCCCGGGCACTGAAGCTTTCTTT | CASSHGPGTEAFF
TRBJ2-2 | TRBV9 | TRBD1 | - | TGTGCCAGCAGCTCCGGACAGGGGAACGGGGAGCTGTTTTTT | CASSSGQGNGELFF
TRBJ1-2 | TRBV7-9 | - | few | TGTGCCAGCAGCTTAGCTGTCGGGGGAGACACCTTC | CASSLAVGGDTF
TRBJ2-2 | TRBV15 | TRBD1 | - | TGTGCCACCAGCAGAGCCCGAAAATACGGGACAGGGAAATCCGGGGAGCTGTTTTTT | CATSRARKYGTGKSGELFF
TRBJ2-2 | TRBV4-2 | - | once | TGTGCCAGCAGCCAAGCCTTCCGGGAGCTGTTTTTT | CASSQAFRELFF
TRBJ2-3 | TRBV9 | - | - | TGTGCCAGCAGCGTAGGGGGCCAGAACACAGATACGCAGTATTTT | CASSVGGQNTDTQYF
TRBJ2-2 | TRBV27 | - | - | TGTGCCAGCAGTTCCGCGCAGCCGACTACCGGGGAGCTGTTTTTT | CASSSAQPTTGELFF
TRBJ2-3 | TRBV4-3 | - | - | TGCGCCAGCAGCCAAGAAGGGACATGGAGAGGAGGAGATACGCAGTATTTT | CASSQEGTWRGGDTQYF
TRBJ2-5 | TRBV5-5 | TRBD1 | - | TGTGCCAGCAGCTGGACCGGGACAGGGGTACAAGAGACCCAGTACTTC | CASSWTGTGVQETQYF
TRBJ1-4 | TRBV28 | - | once | TGTGCCAGCAGTTTATATTCAGTTAAAGCAGGGGCGCGGGCAACTAATGAAAAACTGTTTTTT | CASSLYSVKAGARATNEKLFF
TRBJ1-5 | TRBV28 | - | - | TGTGCCAGCAGTTTAGGGAGAAGGGGAGGGGATCAGCCCCAGCATTTT | CASSLGRRGGDQPQHF
TRBJ1-1 | TRBV2 | - | - | TGTGCCAGCATGGAGGAAGTGAACACTGAAGCTTTCTTT | CASMEEVNTEAFF
TRBJ1-6 | TRBV5-1 | TRBD1 | - | TGCGCCAGCAGCTTGGAGGACAGGGTGAGAGGGTCGGGTTCACCCCTCCACTTT | CASSLEDRVRGSGSPLHF
TRBJ1-1 | TRBV7-8 | - | - | TGTGCCAGCAGCTTCGAGGCCGGCAGGGGAGGGACTGAAGCTTTCTTT | CASSFEAGRGGTEAFF
TRBJ1-6 | TRBV27 | TRBD1 | - | TGTGCCAGCAGTCTCTGGGACAGGGGAGCTTCACCCCTCCACTTT | CASSLWDRGASPLHF
TRBJ2-6 | TRBV5-1 | TRBD2 | - | TGCGCCAGCAGCTGGGGGACTAGCGGGGCCAACGTCCTGACTTTC | CASSWGTSGANVLTF
TRBJ1-1 | TRBV7-3 | - | - | TGTGCCAGCAGCTTAACCGGGGGGGGGAACACTGAAGCTTTCTTT | CASSLTGGGNTEAFF
TRBJ1-6 | TRBV27 | TRBD1 | - | TGTGCCAGCAGTCCCCACCTCACAGGGGGCAATTCACCCCTCCACTTT | CASSPHLTGGNSPLHF
TRBJ1-5 | TRBV19 | TRBD1 | - | TGTGCCAGTAGTAGGGGACAGGGGGCGGAAAGCAATCAGCCCCAGCATTTT | CASSRGQGAESNQPQHF
TRBJ2-2 | TRBV7-9 | TRBD2 | - | TGTGCCAGCAGCTCCCGGCGGGGGGAATTGACCGGGGAGCTGTTTTTT | CASSSRRGELTGELFF
TRBJ2-1 | TRBV7-9 | TRBD2 | - | TGTGCCAGCAGCTTAACCAGCGGGGGTTATGAGCAGTTCTTC | CASSLTSGGYEQFF
TRBJ1-6 | TRBV27 | TRBD1 | - | TGTGCCAGCACCACTACGGTGGGGCCAGGGGGCCGATCACCCCTCCACTTT | CASTTTVGPGGRSPLHF
TRBJ1-1 | TRBV18 | - | - | TGTGCCAGCTCACGCGTTGGGGCACCCATGAACACTGAAGCTTTCTTT | CASSRVGAPMNTEAFF
TRBJ1-6 | TRBV6-1 | - | - | TGTGCCAGCACCGACAGTTCCTCCAATTCACCCCTCCACTTT | CASTDSSSNSPLHF
TRBJ1-2 | TRBV2 | - | - | TGTGCCAGCAGTGGACTGTATGGCTACACCTTC | CASSGLYGYTF
TRBJ2-3 | TRBV30 | - | - | TGTGCCTGGAGTGTAGATTTAAGCAGGGGCCGAGATACGCAGTATTTT | CAWSVDLSRGRDTQYF
TRBJ2-3 | TRBV5-1 | - | - | TGCGCCAGCAGCTTAAGCGCCCACACAGATACGCAGTATTTT | CASSLSAHTDTQYF
TRBJ2-5 | TRBV11-2 | - | - | TGTGCCAGCAGCTTAGGGGCAGGGGTGATGGAGACCCAGTACTTC | CASSLGAGVMETQYF
TRBJ2-1 | TRBV6-4 | TRBD2 | - | TGTGCCAGCAGTGACTCACCAGCGGGGATAAGGGGTGAGCAGTTCTTC | CASSDSPAGIRGEQFF
TRBJ1-1 | TRBV2 | - | once | TGTGCCAGCAGTGAACAGGGAATGAACACTGAAGCTTTCTTT | CASSEQGMNTEAFF
TRBJ2-2 | TRBV19 | - | - | TGTGCCAGTAGTCGACTAGATTCGGGCACCGGGGAGCTGTTTTTT | CASSRLDSGTGELFF
TRBJ2-1 | TRBV9 | TRBD1 | few | TGTGCCAGCAGCGTATCGAGGACAGGGGGCTATAATGAGCAGTTCTTC | CASSVSRTGGYNEQFF
TRBJ2-1 | TRBV9 | TRBD1 | - | TGTGCCAGCAGCGTAGGGGGACAGGGGCTAGGCAATGAGCAGTTCTTC | CASSVGGQGLGNEQFF
TRBJ1-3 | TRBV5-1 | - | - | TGCGCCAGCAGCTTGGGGACAGCTTATTCAGGAAACACCATATATTTT | CASSLGTAYSGNTIYF
TRBJ2-1 | TRBV28 | - | once | TGTGCCAGCAGTTTACCCCCCGCCGCGGTGAGCTCCTACAATGAGCAGTTCTTC | CASSLPPAAVSSYNEQFF
TRBJ1-6 | TRBV4-1 | - | - | TGCGCCAGCAGCCCGACGACGGGCTCCTATAATTCACCCCTCCACTTT | CASSPTTGSYNSPLHF
TRBJ2-1 | TRBV5-1 | - | few | TGCGCCAGCAGCTCTCAGGGATACAATGAGCAGTTCTTC | CASSSQGYNEQFF
TRBJ2-1 | TRBV18 | - | - | TGTGCCAGCTCACCTGGACAGGAGCAGTTCTTC | CASSPGQEQFF
TRBJ1-4 | TRBV19 | - | - | TGTGCCAGTATCCCACAGGGTCGTTCCGGAGAAAAACTGTTTTTT | CASIPQGRSGEKLFF
TRBJ2-2 | TRBV7-2 | TRBD2 | - | TGTGCCAGCAGCTTCCTAGCGGGGGCGATAGCCGGGGAGCTGTTTTTT | CASSFLAGAIAGELFF